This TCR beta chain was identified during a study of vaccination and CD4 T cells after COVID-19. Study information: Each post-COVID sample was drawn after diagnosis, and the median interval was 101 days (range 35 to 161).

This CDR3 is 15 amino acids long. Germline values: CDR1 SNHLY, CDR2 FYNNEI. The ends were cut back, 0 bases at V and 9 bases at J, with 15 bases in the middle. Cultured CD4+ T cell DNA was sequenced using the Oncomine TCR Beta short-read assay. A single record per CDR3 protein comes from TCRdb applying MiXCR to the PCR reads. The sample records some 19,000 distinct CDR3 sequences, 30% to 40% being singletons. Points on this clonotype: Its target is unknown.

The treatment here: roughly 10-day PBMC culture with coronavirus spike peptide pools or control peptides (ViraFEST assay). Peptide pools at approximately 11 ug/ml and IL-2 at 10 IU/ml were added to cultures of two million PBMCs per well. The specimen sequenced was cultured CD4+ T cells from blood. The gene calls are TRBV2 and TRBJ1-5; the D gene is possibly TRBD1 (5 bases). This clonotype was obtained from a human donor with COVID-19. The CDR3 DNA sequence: TGTGCCAGCAGTGAAGCCCTTGGGGCCGGGGGGCCCCAGCATTTT. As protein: CASSEALGAGGPQHF.